A single sample gave rise to the 28 T cell receptor beta chains below, sequenced in a study of beta chain features in type 1 diabetes. Every bit of the isolated RNA underwent reverse transcription, so sequencing read expressed TCRB transcripts. Sequencing was performed with immunoSEQ multiplex PCR; in TCRdb, only in-frame clones are kept and a portion is missing. The table shows 350,000 to 450,000 clones, with approximately 15% occurring only once. The sequenced sample was naive CD4+ T cells from blood. The receptor source for this set is a man aged 25 to 40 in good health.

This chain joins TRBV29-1 and TRBJ2-1; 7 bases line up with TRBD2. The CDR3 is 11 residues long. Germline V gene data show CDR1 as SQVTM and CDR2 as ANQGSEA. CDR3 in DNA: TGCGGGGGAGGGGCCCACAATGAGCAGTTCTTC. Amino acid sequence: CGGGAHNEQFF.

As for this clone: The same CDR3 arises from other DNA sequences in this sample as well. The chain joins TRBV20-1 to TRBJ1-1, with D perhaps matching TRBD1 (5 bases). Germline assignment: CDR1 DFQATT and CDR2 SNEGSKA (reference sequence). This CDR3 comprises 11 residues. Trimming stripped 4 bases from V and 6 bases from J, with 9 bases between. The CDR3 nucleotides are TGCAGTGCTACAGGGATTGCTGAAGCTTTCTTT. The encoded protein is CSATGIAEAFF.

J is TRBJ2-3 and V is TRBV7-2; D is perhaps TRBD2 (6 bases). This CDR3 is 13 amino acids long. Trimming removed 1 base from V and 14 bases from J, with 16 bases in between. Germline V lookup: CDR1 SGHTA, CDR2 FQGNSA. The CDR3 reads CASSLGAGTPLYF. In DNA form, the CDR3 reads TGTGCCAGCAGCTTAGGGGCCGGGACTCCTCTGTATTTT.

The CDR3 here is CASSSLGLAHEQYV. The CDR3 DNA reads TGTGCCAGCAGCTCCCTGGGACTAGCGCACGAGCAGTACGTC. The chain joins TRBV4-2 to TRBJ2-7; 10 nucleotides line up with TRBD2. Germline CDR1 and CDR2: LGHNA and YNFKEQ. This CDR3 is built from 14 residues. With 5 bases clipped from V and 5 bases from J, the junction kept 6 bases outside the gene matches.

This sequence joins TRBV12-5 and TRBJ2-2; D unresolved. The CDR3 is 14 residues long. Germline V gene sequence: CDR1 LGHNT, CDR2 FRNRAP. V was pared by 1 base and J by 4 bases, with 7 bases between. The CDR3 sequence is CASGLGTPTGELFF. DNA of the CDR3: TGTGCTAGTGGTTTGGGAACTCCCACCGGGGAGCTGTTTTTT.

J is TRBJ2-3 and V is TRBV4-2; 10 nucleotides agree with TRBD2. Looked up from germline, CDR1 is LGHNA and CDR2 is YNFKEQ. The ends lost 0 bases at V and 6 bases at J; junction bases unmatched: 9. There are 17 residues in the CDR3. In nucleotides, the CDR3 is TGTGCCAGCAGCCAAGATAGCCTAGCGGGAGAGTCGGATACGCAGTATTTT. This gives the protein CASSQDSLAGESDTQYF.

This rearrangement joins TRBV7-9 to TRBJ2-7; 9 nucleotides agree with TRBD2. V dropped 5 bases and J dropped 1; count of bases not matched to a gene: 6. Per the germline V gene, CDR1 is SEHNR and CDR2 is FQNEAQ (reference sequence). The CDR3 contains 15 residues. CDR3 residues: CASSPTAGGSYEQYV. The CDR3 bases are TGTGCCAGCAGCCCCACAGCGGGAGGTTCCTACGAGCAGTACGTC.

V usage is TRBV7-3 and J usage is TRBJ2-6, with TRBD1 matching over 9 bases. With 5 bases clipped from V and 1 base from J, the junction kept 9 bases outside the gene matches. CDR3 length: 18 amino acids. From germline, CDR1 is SGHTA and CDR2 FQGTGA. CDR3 coding DNA: TGTGCCAGCAGCGTCGGGACAGGGCTTCTTTCTGGGGCCAACGTCCTGACTTTC. Translated: CASSVGTGLLSGANVLTF. Full variable domain (missing parts from reference TRBV7-3 and TRBJ2-6): GAGVSQTPSNKVTEKGKYVELRCDPISGHTALYWYRQSLGQGPEFLIYFQGTGAADDSGLPNDRFFAVRPEGSVSTLKIQRTERGDSAVYLCASSVGTGLLSGANVLTFGAGSRLTVL.

This clone was detected a few times. The chain employs TRBV21-1 and TRBJ2-7. TRBV21-1 is deemed a pseudogene. The CDR3 spans 13 residues. CDR3 protein: CASSSDHGYEQYV. Here the CDR3 DNA reads TGTGCCAGCAGCTCTGACCATGGGTACGAGCAGTACGTC.

This clone was counted a few times. The rearrangement links TRBV5-1 to TRBJ2-7, with TRBD1 matching 8 bases. Germline trimming cut 5 bases from V and 0 bases from J; bases unmatched to any gene: 28. This CDR3 comprises 22 residues. The germline V gene encodes CDR1 SGHRS and CDR2 YFSETQ. CDR3 coding DNA: TGCGCCAGCAGATTGAGTTACGGGACAGGACAACTTTGGCCCGCCGGCTCCTACGAGCAGTACTTC. Protein product: CASRLSYGTGQLWPAGSYEQYF.

This clone was found a few times. V usage is TRBV18 and J usage is TRBJ2-3, with 9 bases matching TRBD1. The CDR3 runs to 17 residues. The ends lost 0 bases at V and 1 base at J; junction bases unmatched: 5. Germline V gene data show CDR1 as KGHSH and CDR2 as LQKENI. The DNA of the CDR3 is TGTGCCAGCTCACCACCCACAGGGGGCCGGGGCACAGATACGCAGTATTTT. Translated: CASSPPTGGRGTDTQYF. Based on the CDR3 plus reference TRBV18 and TRBJ2-3, the full variable domain is NAGVMQNPRHLVRRRGQEARLRCSPMKGHSHVYWYRQLPEEGLKFMVYLQKENIIDESGMPKERFSAEFPKEGPSILRIQQVVRGDSAAYFCASSPPTGGRGTDTQYFGPGTRLTVL.

This clone was observed a handful of times. The CDR3 nucleotides read TGTGCCAGCAGCCCGGGACAGGGATTTGATGAAAAACTGTTTTTT. Translated: CASSPGQGFDEKLFF. V gene TRBV7-9 combines with J gene TRBJ1-4; 9 positions agree with TRBD1. V lost 5 bases to trimming and J lost 6 bases; unmatched junction nucleotides: 7. From germline, CDR1 is SEHNR and CDR2 FQNEAQ (reference sequence). This CDR3 has 15 residues. Complete variable domain (other parts from reference TRBV7-9 and TRBJ1-4): DTGVSQNPRHKITKRGQNVTFRCDPISEHNRLYWYRQTLGQGPEFLTYFQNEAQLEKSRLLSDRFSAERPKGSFSTLEIQRTEQGDSAMYLCASSPGQGFDEKLFFGSGTQLSVL.

The V gene is TRBV4-1, the J gene TRBJ1-1; no clear D gene. From germline, CDR1 is MGHRA and CDR2 YSYEKL. CDR3 length equals 17 residues. V lost 1 base, J lost 1 base, and 16 bases lay in between. The CDR3 region has the DNA TGCGCCAGCAGCCAAGGCCGCCCTCTCATACAGAACACTGAAGCTTTCTTT. It translates to CASSQGRPLIQNTEAFF.

Many counts were recorded for this clone. This rearrangement joins TRBV7-9 to TRBJ2-1; no clear D gene. Germline CDR1 and CDR2: SEHNR and FQNEAQ (reference sequence). Trimming cost V 1 base and J 4 bases, with 5 bases left between them. This CDR3 is 13 amino acids long. The chain's CDR3 is CASSLVGYNEQFF. Here the CDR3 DNA reads TGTGCCAGCAGCTTAGTTGGGTACAATGAGCAGTTCTTC.

This clone was counted between two and nine times. This sample also contains other DNA sequences that code for the same CDR3. The genes are TRBV5-1 and TRBJ2-2; D is undetermined. This CDR3 has 12 amino acids. V dropped 0 bases and J dropped 8 bases, with 5 bases sitting between them. CDR1 and CDR2 (germline): SGHRS, YFSETQ. DNA for the CDR3: TGCGCCAGCAGCTTGGAGGTTGGGGAGCTGTTTTTT. It translates to CASSLEVGELFF.

A remark on this clone: This CDR3 is also generated by other DNA sequences in the sample. The chain employs TRBV30 and TRBJ1-5, with a possible D match to TRBD1 (5 bases). Germline V CDR1 and CDR2: GTSNPN, SVGIG (reference sequence). V gave up 0 bases and J gave up 2 bases, with 8 bases separating them. The length of the CDR3 is 14 residues. The CDR3 sequence: CAWSVGLGNQPQHF. CDR3 bases: TGTGCCTGGAGTGTGGGACTGGGCAATCAGCCCCAGCATTTT.

This clone was seen a few times. The rearrangement uses TRBV30 and TRBJ1-1, with 7 bases identical to TRBD1. Germline V gives CDR1 GTSNPN, CDR2 SVGIG (reference sequence). The CDR3 loop spans 13 amino acids. Germline trimming cut 3 bases from V and 3 bases from J; bases unmatched to any gene: 4. CDR3 nucleotides: TGTGCCTGGAGGGGGGACAGACACACTGAAGCTTTCTTT. This gives the protein CAWRGDRHTEAFF.

The chain employs TRBV15 and TRBJ2-1; TRBD1 might be the D (8 bases). Germline loops: CDR1 LNHNV, CDR2 YYDKDF (reference sequence). V was clipped by 0 bases and J by 6 bases, with 12 bases between them. The CDR3 has 15 residues. The CDR3 region is CATSREDREGNEQFF. The CDR3 coding sequence is TGTGCCACCAGCAGAGAGGACAGGGAGGGCAATGAGCAGTTCTTC.

This clone has only a few counts. The J gene is TRBJ2-4, the V gene TRBV28; D possibly corresponds to TRBD2 (6 bases). The germline V gene encodes CDR1 MDHEN and CDR2 SYDVKM. V was pared by 5 bases and J by 6 bases, with 14 bases between. This CDR3 is 14 amino acids long. The DNA of the CDR3 is TGTGCCAGCAGTCCGTCTAGCGTTGGAAACATTCAGTACTTC. Translated, it gives CASSPSSVGNIQYF.

The V gene is TRBV5-4, the J gene TRBJ2-5; the D is unclear. Germline V gene lookup returns CDR1 SGHNT and CDR2 YYREEE (reference sequence). V lost 4 bases and J 5 bases, leaving 12 bases between the germline ends. The CDR3 is 13 amino acids. The CDR3 bases are TGTGCCAGCAGCCCCTCGCGTCGCGAGACCCAGTACTTC. This encodes CASSPSRRETQYF.

This chain joins TRBV19 and TRBJ1-1; D ambiguous. Germline CDR1 reads LNHDA; CDR2 reads SQIVND (reference sequence). The CDR3 totals 14 residues. Trimming cost V 7 bases and J 1 base, with 13 bases left between them. The CDR3 DNA is TGTGCCAGTACCCCGGACTGGGGGAACACTGAAGCTTTCTTT. Translation: CASTPDWGNTEAFF.

The chain has TRBV30 and TRBJ2-1; TRBD2 aligns across 12 bases. This CDR3 region has 16 residues. CDR1 and CDR2 from the germline V gene are GTSNPN and SVGIG (reference sequence). With V trimmed by 1 base and J by 3 bases, 4 bases remained unmatched. In nucleotides, the CDR3 is TGTGCCTGGAGTGCCGCGACTAGCGGGAGCTACAATGAGCAGTTCTTC. Protein product: CAWSAATSGSYNEQFF.

The gene calls are TRBV30 and TRBJ2-2; D perhaps matches TRBD2 (5 bases). V was trimmed by 1 base and J by 6 bases, leaving 15 bases between them. The CDR3 spans 15 residues. CDR1 is GTSNPN, CDR2 SVGIG, per germline (reference sequence). The CDR3 DNA sequence: TGTGCCTGGAGTGAGGACGTCCGGGATGCCGGGGAGCTGTTTTTT. It encodes CAWSEDVRDAGELFF.

Only a few counts were recorded for this clone. The chain uses TRBV12-5 and TRBJ1-1, with a possible D match to TRBD1 (5 bases). Trimming took off 3 bases at V and 10 bases at J, with 15 bases between the two ends. From germline, CDR1 is LGHNT and CDR2 FRNRAP. The CDR3 runs 13 residues. In DNA, the CDR3 is TGTGCTAGTGGTTTTGGTGGCAGGGAACGAGCTTTCTTT. Translation gives CASGFGGRERAFF.

The chain recombines TRBV29-1 with TRBJ1-6; TRBD1 aligns across 7 bases. Trimming took 7 bases from V and 6 from J; bases not matched to a gene: 6. There are 13 residues in the CDR3. The germline V gene has CDR1 SQVTM and CDR2 ANQGSEA. CDR3 sequence (DNA): TGCAGCGGTTCCGGGACAGCTAATTCACCCCTCCACTTT. It yields the protein CSGSGTANSPLHF.

Note on this clone: The same CDR3 is also encoded by other DNA sequences in this sample. As DNA, the CDR3 is TGTGCCAGCAGCGTAGATTCAAACACTGAAGCTTTCTTT. This codes for CASSVDSNTEAFF. The chain recombines TRBV9 with TRBJ1-1, with D uncertain. Trimming took 0 bases from V and 2 from J, leaving 5 bases between them. This CDR3 region has 13 residues. Germline CDR1 SGDLS, CDR2 YYNGEE.

V is TRBV4-1 and J is TRBJ2-3, with TRBD2 identical over 13 bases. Germline V CDR1 and CDR2: MGHRA, YSYEKL. Unmatched junction bases numbered 8, after V lost 3 bases and J lost 5 bases. The CDR3 is 17 residues long. CDR3 nucleotide sequence: TGCGCCAGCAGCCAGAGGGGACTAGCGGGGACCTTAGATACGCAGTATTTT. Its protein is CASSQRGLAGTLDTQYF.

The chain is built from TRBV7-9 and TRBJ2-1; 9 bases fit TRBD2. The J segment lost 3 bases and the V segment lost 5 bases, leaving 14 bases of the junction unmatched. The CDR3 runs 18 residues. Germline CDR1 SEHNR, CDR2 FQNEAQ (reference sequence). For the CDR3, the DNA is TGTGCCAGCAGCCCCCAGGTTGCGCGGGAGGGCCGCTACAATGAGCAGTTCTTC. Translated: CASSPQVAREGRYNEQFF. The full variable domain, in which reference TRBV7-9 and TRBJ2-1 provide the parts outside the CDR3, is DTGVSQNPRHKITKRGQNVTFRCDPISEHNRLYWYRQTLGQGPEFLTYFQNEAQLEKSRLLSDRFSAERPKGSFSTLEIQRTEQGDSAMYLCASSPQVAREGRYNEQFFGPGTRLTVL.